These T cell receptor beta chains were read from a single sample in a study of high-grade serous ovarian cancer treatment subgroups. Sequencing used immunoSEQ multiplex PCR; TCRdb keeps in-frame clones, though not all of them. The table has approximately 6,600 clones, 75% to 85% seen once. Sequencing was carried out using tumor tissue. The receptors stem from a human donor with high-grade serous ovarian cancer. Both conserved end residues are part of each CDR3. D genes are given only for firm matches. A clone size is listed for some rows: how often the clone was seen (once, few, many), or a class if it is expanded.

.,TRBV7-9,TRBJ2-7,.,TGTGCCAGCAGCTTTACAGGGAACCACGAGCAGTACTTC,CASSFTGNHEQYF
.,TRBV6-5,TRBJ2-2,once,TGTGCCAGCAGACGCCGGGACACCGGGGAGCTGTTTTTT,CASRRRDTGELFF
.,TRBV27,TRBJ1-2,.,TGTGCCAGCAGTAGCTCTGGGGCAGGGATCTATGGCTACACCTTC,CASSSSGAGIYGYTF
.,TRBV7-9,TRBJ2-7,.,TGTGCCAGCAGCAGGGCACGAGTAACGTACTACGAGCAGTACTTC,CASSRARVTYYEQYF